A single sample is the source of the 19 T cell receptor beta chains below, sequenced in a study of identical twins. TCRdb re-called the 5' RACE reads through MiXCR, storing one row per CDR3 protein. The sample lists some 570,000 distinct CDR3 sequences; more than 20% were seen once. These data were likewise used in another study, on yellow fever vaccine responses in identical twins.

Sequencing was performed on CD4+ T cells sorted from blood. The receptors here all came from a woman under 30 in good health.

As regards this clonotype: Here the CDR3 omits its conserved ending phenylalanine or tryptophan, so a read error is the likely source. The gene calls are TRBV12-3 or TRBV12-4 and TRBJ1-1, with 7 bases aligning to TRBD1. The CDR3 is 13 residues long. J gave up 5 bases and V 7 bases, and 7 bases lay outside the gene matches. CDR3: CASMSGGRTEAFI. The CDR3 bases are TGTGCCAGCATGTCAGGGGGGCGTACTGAAGCTTTCATT.

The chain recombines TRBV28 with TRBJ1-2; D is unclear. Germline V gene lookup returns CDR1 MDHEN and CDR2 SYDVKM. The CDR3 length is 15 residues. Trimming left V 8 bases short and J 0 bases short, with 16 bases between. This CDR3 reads CASGKTTKANYGYTF. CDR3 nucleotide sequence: TGTGCCAGCGGTAAGACAACCAAGGCTAACTATGGCTACACCTTC.

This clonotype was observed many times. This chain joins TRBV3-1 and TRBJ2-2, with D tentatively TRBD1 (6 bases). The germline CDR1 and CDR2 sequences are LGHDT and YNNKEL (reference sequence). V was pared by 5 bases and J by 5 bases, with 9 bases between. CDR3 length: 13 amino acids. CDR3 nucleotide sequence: TGTGCCAGCAGCGCCAGGGGAACCGGGGAGCTGTTTTTT. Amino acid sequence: CASSARGTGELFF.

The CDR3 DNA reads TGTGCCAGCAGTGAACGGAGGGAAGAGACCCAGTACTTC. Translation gives CASSERREETQYF. The V gene is TRBV6-1, the J gene TRBJ2-5, with D possibly being TRBD2 (6 bases). V was trimmed by 2 bases and J by 3 bases, leaving 7 bases between them. The CDR3 consists of 13 residues. CDR1 and CDR2 from the germline V gene are MNHNS and SASEGT.

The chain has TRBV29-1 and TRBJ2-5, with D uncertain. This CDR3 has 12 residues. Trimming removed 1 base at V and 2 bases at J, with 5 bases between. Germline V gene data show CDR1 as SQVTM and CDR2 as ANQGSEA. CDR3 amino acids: CSVEGLQETQYF. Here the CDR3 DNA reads TGCAGCGTTGAAGGGCTACAAGAGACCCAGTACTTC.

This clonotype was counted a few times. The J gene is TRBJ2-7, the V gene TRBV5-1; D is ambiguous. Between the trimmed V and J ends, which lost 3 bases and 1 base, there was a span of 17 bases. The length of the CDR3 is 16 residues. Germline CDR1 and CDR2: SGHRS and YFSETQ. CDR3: CASSSKPGPPSYEQYF. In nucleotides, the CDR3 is TGCGCCAGCAGCTCTAAACCGGGCCCCCCATCCTACGAGCAGTACTTC.

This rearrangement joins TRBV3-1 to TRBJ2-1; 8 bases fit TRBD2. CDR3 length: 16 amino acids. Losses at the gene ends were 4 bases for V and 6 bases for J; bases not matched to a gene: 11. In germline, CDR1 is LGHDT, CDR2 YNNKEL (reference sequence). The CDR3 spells CASSPIAGLAGNEQFF. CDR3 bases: TGTGCCAGCAGCCCCATCGCCGGACTAGCTGGCAATGAGCAGTTCTTC.

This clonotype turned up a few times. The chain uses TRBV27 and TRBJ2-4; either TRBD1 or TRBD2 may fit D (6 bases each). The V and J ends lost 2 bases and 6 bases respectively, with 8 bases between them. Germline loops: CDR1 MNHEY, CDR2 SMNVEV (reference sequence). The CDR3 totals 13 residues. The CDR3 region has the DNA TGTGCCAGCAGTTTAAGGGGGGTAAACATTCAGTACTTC. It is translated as CASSLRGVNIQYF.

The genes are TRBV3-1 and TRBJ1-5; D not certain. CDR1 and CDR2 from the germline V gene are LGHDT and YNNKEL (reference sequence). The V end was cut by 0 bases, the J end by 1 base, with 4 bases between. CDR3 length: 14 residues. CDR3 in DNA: TGTGCCAGCAGCCAAGAGGGGAGCAATCAGCCCCAGCATTTT. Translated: CASSQEGSNQPQHF.

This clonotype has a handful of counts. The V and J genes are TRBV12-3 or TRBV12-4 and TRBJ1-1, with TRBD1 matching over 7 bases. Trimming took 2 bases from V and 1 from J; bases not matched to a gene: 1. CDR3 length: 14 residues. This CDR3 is CASSLWDRNTEAFF. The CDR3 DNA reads TGTGCCAGCAGTTTATGGGACAGGAACACTGAAGCTTTCTTT.

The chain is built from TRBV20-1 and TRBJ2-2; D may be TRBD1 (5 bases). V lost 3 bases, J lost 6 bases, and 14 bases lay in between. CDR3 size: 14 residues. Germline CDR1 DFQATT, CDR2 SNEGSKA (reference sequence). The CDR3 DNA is TGCAGTGCTAGTCAGGGCCCTGTACCCGGGGAGCTGTTTTTT. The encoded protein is CSASQGPVPGELFF.

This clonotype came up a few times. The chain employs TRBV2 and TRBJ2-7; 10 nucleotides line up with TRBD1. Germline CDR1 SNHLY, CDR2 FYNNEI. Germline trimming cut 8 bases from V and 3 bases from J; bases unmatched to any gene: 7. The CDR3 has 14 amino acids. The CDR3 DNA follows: TGTGCCAGCCCCAAAGGGACAGGGGACTACGAGCAGTACGTC. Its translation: CASPKGTGDYEQYV.

The CDR3 reads CASSAALTGDRYGYTF. The CDR3 nucleotides are TGTGCCAGCAGTGCAGCGCTGACAGGGGATCGGTATGGCTACACCTTC. V usage is TRBV12-3 or TRBV12-4 and J usage is TRBJ1-2; 8 bases are shared with TRBD1. Trimming took 5 bases from V and 5 from J; bases not matched to a gene: 13. The CDR3 is 16 amino acids.

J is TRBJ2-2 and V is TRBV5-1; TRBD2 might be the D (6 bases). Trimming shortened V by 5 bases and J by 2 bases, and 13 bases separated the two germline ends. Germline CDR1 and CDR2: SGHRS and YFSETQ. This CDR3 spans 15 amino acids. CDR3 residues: CASRAGTPNTGELFF. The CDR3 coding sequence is TGCGCCAGCAGGGCCGGGACTCCTAACACCGGGGAGCTGTTTTTT.

CDR3 in amino acids: CASRTSGANVLTF. As DNA, the CDR3 is TGTGCCAGCAGAACCTCTGGGGCCAACGTCCTGACTTTC. The chain is built from TRBV28 and TRBJ2-6; the D is unclear. V was trimmed by 6 bases and J by 0 bases, leaving 3 bases between them. Germline-derived CDR1 and CDR2 are MDHEN and SYDVKM. The CDR3 has 13 residues.

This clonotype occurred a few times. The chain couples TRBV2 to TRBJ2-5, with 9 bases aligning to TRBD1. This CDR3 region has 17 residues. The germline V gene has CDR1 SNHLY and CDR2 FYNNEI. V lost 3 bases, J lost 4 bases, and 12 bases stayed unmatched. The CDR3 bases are TGTGCCAGCAGTGATGGTGAACAGGGGGCGCGAAGAGAGACCCAGTACTTC. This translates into CASSDGEQGARRETQYF.

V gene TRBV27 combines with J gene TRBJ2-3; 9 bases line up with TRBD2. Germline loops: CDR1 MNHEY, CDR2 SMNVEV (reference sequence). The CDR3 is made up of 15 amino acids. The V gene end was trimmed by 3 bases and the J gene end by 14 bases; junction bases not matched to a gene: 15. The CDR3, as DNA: TGTGCCAGCAGTTTGGATGGACTAGCGACTCCCCCCCGGTATTTT. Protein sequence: CASSLDGLATPPRYF.

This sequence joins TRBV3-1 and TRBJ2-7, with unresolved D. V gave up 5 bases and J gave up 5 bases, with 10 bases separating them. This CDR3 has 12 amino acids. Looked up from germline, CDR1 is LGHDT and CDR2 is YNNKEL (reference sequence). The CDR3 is CASSDVANEQYF. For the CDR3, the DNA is TGTGCCAGCAGCGACGTAGCCAACGAGCAGTACTTC.

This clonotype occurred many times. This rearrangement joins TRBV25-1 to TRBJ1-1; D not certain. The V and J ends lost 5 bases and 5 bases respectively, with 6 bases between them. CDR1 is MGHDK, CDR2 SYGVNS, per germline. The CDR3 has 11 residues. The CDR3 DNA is TGTGCCAGCAGTATCAATACTGAAGCTTTCTTT. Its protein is CASSINTEAFF.